Listed below are T cell receptor beta chains from one sample, sequenced in a study of T cells after yellow fever vaccination. TCRdb ran MiXCR on the 5' RACE reads and lists one entry per CDR3 protein. The data contain some 200,000 distinct CDR3 sequences, under 3.5% of them singletons. Material: CD4+ T cells sorted from PBMCs, obtained 10 days after the yellow fever booster vaccination. The receptors here all came from a young man who received the YFV17D yellow fever vaccine. Each CDR3 is given with its conserved first and last residue. A D gene is named only where the DNA matches it firmly. The listing skips clone size in some rows; elsewhere it reads once, few, many or a size class.

clone_size	d_call	cdr3_length	v_call	j_call	cdr3_nt	cdr3_aa
few	TRBD1	15	TRBV6-5	TRBJ1-2	TGTGCCAGCAGTTACTCAGCTGGACAGGCGTATGGCTACACCTTC	CASSYSAGQAYGYTF
few	TRBD2	12	TRBV27	TRBJ2-7	TGTGCCAGCCGCGGGGGTTCCTACGAGCAGTACTTC	CASRGGSYEQYF
many	TRBD1	14	TRBV6-5	TRBJ2-3	TGTGCCAGCAGTTGGGACAGGGGAACAGATACGCAGTATTTT	CASSWDRGTDTQYF
few	-	14	TRBV20-1	TRBJ1-6	TGCAGTGCCCCACACAGTCTACAGGGAAAACCCCTCCACTTT	CSAPHSLQGKPLHF
few	-	15	TRBV7-2	TRBJ2-2	TGTGCCAGCACCGCGAGGGGTTTGAACACCGGGGAGCTGTTTTTT	CASTARGLNTGELFF
few	-	14	TRBV9	TRBJ2-3	TGTGCCAGCAGCGTGGACACAGGCACAGATACGCAGTATTTT	CASSVDTGTDTQYF
few	-	14	TRBV7-2	TRBJ1-1	TGTGCCAGCAGCTTGGTCTGGGGCCGAACTGAAGCTTTCTTT	CASSLVWGRTEAFF
many	-	14	TRBV6-1	TRBJ1-3	TGTGCCAGCACCTCAGTCCGCTCTGGAAACACCATATATTTT	CASTSVRSGNTIYF
many	TRBD2	16	TRBV24-1	TRBJ2-3	TGTGCCACCAGCGAAGCCGGGACTATGCACACAGATACGCAGTATTTT	CATSEAGTMHTDTQYF
few	TRBD2	16	TRBV5-1	TRBJ2-3	TGCGCCAGCAGCTTGTTAGGCGGGGGGGCCGGAGATACGCAGTATTTT	CASSLLGGGAGDTQYF
many	-	14	TRBV20-1	TRBJ1-4	TGCAGTGCTAGACAGGGCGCAACTAATGAAAAACTGTTTTTT	CSARQGATNEKLFF
many	-	14	TRBV5-1	TRBJ1-4	TGCGCCAGCAGCCTTACACAGTATAATGAAAAACTGTTTTTT	CASSLTQYNEKLFF
many	-	15	TRBV12-3/TRBV12-4	TRBJ1-2	TGTGCCAGCAGCTTATGGGGGAGAGCTAACTATGGCTACACCTTC	CASSLWGRANYGYTF
few	-	15	TRBV19	TRBJ2-1	TGTGCCAGTAGTAAGGCGGGTCCCACCTACAATGAGCAGTTCTTC	CASSKAGPTYNEQFF
-	-	16	TRBV28	TRBJ1-6	TGTGCCAGCAGGTCGTCGGGGAGGGGCGGGGATTCACCCCTCCACTTT	CASRSSGRGGDSPLHF
few	-	16	TRBV7-2	TRBJ2-5	TGTGCCAGCAGCTTCGCGAGGGGCAGAATGCGGGAGACCCAGTACTTC	CASSFARGRMRETQYF